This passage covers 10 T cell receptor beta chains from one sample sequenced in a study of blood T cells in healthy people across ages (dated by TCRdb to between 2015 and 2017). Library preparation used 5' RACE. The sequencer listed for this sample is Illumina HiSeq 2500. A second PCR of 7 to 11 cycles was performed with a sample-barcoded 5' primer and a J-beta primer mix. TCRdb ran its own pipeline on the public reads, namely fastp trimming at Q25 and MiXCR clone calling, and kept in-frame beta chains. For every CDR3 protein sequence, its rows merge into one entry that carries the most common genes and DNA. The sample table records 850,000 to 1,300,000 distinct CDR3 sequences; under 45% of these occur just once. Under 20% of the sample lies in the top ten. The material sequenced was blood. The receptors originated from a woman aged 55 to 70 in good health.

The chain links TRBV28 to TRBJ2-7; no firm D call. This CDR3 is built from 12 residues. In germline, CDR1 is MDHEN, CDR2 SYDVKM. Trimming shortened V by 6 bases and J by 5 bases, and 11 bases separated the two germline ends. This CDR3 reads CASSPGPHEQYF. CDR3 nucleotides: TGTGCCAGCAGCCCAGGACCACACGAGCAGTACTTC. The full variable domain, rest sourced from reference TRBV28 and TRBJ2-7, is DVKVTQSSRYLVKRTGEKVFLECVQDMDHENMFWYRQDPGLGLRLIYFSYDVKMKEKGDIPEGYSVSREKKERFSLILESASTNQTSMYLCASSPGPHEQYFGPGTRLTVT.

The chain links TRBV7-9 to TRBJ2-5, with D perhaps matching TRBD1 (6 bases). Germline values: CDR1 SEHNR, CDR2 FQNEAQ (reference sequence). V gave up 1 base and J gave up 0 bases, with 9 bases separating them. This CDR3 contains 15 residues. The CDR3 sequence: CASSLVGDNQETQYF. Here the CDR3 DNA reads TGTGCCAGCAGCTTAGTGGGGGACAACCAAGAGACCCAGTACTTC.

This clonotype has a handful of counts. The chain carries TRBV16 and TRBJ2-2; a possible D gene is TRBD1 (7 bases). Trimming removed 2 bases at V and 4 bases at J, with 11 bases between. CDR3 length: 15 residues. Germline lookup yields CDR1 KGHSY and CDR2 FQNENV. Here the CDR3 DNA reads TGTGCCAGCAGCCAACGCCAGGGGGGCACCGGGGAGCTGTTTTTT. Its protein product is CASSQRQGGTGELFF.

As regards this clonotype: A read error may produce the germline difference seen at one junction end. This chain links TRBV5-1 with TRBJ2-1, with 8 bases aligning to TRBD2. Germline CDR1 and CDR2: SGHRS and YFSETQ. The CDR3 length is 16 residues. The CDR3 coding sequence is TGCGCCGGCAGCTTGTTTGAGCGGGAGATTTACAATGAGCAGTTCTTC. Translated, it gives CAGSLFEREIYNEQFF.

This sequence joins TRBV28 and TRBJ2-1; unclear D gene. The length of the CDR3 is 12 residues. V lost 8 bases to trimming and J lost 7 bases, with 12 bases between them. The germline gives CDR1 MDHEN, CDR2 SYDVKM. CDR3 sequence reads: CASAQSRNEQFF. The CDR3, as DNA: TGTGCCAGCGCCCAGTCTAGGAATGAGCAGTTCTTC.

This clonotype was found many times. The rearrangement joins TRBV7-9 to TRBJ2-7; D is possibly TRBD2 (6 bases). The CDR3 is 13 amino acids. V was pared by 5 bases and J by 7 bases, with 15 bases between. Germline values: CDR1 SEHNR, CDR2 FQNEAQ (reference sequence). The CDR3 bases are TGTGCCAGCAGCCCCGGGACTGGGGCTGAGCAGTACTTC. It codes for CASSPGTGAEQYF. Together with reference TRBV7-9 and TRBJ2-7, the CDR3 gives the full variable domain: DTGVSQNPRHKITKRGQNVTFRCDPISEHNRLYWYRQTLGQGPEFLTYFQNEAQLEKSRLLSDRFSAERPKGSFSTLEIQRTEQGDSAMYLCASSPGTGAEQYFGPGTRLTVT.

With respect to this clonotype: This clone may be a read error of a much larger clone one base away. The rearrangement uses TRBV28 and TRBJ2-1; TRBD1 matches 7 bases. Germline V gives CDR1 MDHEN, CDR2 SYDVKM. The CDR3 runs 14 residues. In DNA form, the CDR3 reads TGTGCCAGCGGTTTGGGGACAGAAACGAATGAGCAGTTCTTC. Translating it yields CASGLGTETNEQFF.

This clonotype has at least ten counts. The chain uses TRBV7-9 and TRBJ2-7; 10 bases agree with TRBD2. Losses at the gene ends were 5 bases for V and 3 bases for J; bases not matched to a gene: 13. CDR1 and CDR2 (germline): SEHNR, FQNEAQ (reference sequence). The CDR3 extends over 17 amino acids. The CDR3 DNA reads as TGTGCCAGCAGCCGGGTCCTGGGACTAGCGTCCAACTACGAGCAGTACTTC. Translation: CASSRVLGLASNYEQYF.

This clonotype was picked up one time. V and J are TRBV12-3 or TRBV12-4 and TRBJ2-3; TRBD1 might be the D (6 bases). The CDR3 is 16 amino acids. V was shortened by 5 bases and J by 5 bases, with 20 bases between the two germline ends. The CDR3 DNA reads TGTGCCAGCAGTATACAGGGTATGGTTTTCCGAGATACGCAGTATTTT. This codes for CASSIQGMVFRDTQYF.

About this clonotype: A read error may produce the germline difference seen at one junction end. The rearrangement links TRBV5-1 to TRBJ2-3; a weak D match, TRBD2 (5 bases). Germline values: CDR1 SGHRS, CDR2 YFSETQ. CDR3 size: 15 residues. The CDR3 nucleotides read TGCGCCAGCAGTTTGGAGGATACTAGCACAGATACGCAGTATTTT. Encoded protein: CASSLEDTSTDTQYF.